These 7 T cell receptor beta chains were all obtained from the same sample, sequenced in a study of CD8 T cells in ankylosing spondylitis. TCRdb reprocessed the 5' RACE reads via MiXCR and lists one record per CDR3 protein. This table has around 450,000 distinct CDR3 sequences, about 24% appearing once. Study-level findings and limits: Made up of under 10 highly homologous variants, a TCR beta motif appeared characteristic of ankylosing spondylitis blood.

The antigens of these receptors remain unknown. Sequencing was done on a sample of blood, either unsorted or a sorted T cell fraction (not recorded which). These receptors were collected from a male donor with ankylosing spondylitis.

J is TRBJ2-3 and V is TRBV29-1; a possible D gene is TRBD2 (6 bases). The CDR3 has 13 residues. The germline V and J ends were trimmed by 4 bases and 2 bases, with 10 bases remaining between them. Germline assignment: CDR1 SQVTM and CDR2 ANQGSEA. The CDR3 DNA reads TGCAGCGTTGGGTCGCGGGACACAGATACGCAGTATTTT. Amino acid sequence: CSVGSRDTDTQYF.

This clonotype was counted only a few times. The chain joins TRBV5-6 to TRBJ2-3, with no clear D. Trimming cost V 0 bases and J 0 bases, with 8 bases left between them. This CDR3 has 15 amino acids. CDR1 SGHDT and CDR2 YYEEEE come from the germline V gene. The CDR3 reads CASSLELTSTDTQYF. The CDR3 bases are TGTGCCAGCAGCTTGGAACTAACTAGCACAGATACGCAGTATTTT.

This chain links TRBV5-4 with TRBJ2-1; weak D call: TRBD1 (5 bases). CDR1 SGHNT and CDR2 YYREEE come from the germline V gene (reference sequence). V dropped 3 bases and J dropped 9 bases, with 16 bases sitting between them. The CDR3 length is 14 residues. The CDR3 coding sequence is TGTGCCAGCAGCTCAACTCAGGGTTTGGGTGAGCAGTTCTTC. Translated, it gives CASSSTQGLGEQFF.

The V and J genes are TRBV12-3 or TRBV12-4 and TRBJ1-5; tentatively, D is TRBD1 (5 bases). V was cut by 6 bases and J by 2 bases, with 11 bases left in between. The CDR3 has 14 amino acids. For the CDR3, the DNA is TGTGCCAGCAGCAGAGACAGCGGCAATCAGCCCCAGCATTTT. It yields the protein CASSRDSGNQPQHF.

This chain uses TRBV20-1 with TRBJ2-3; 7 bases line up with TRBD2. With 3 bases clipped from V and 0 bases from J, the junction kept 9 bases outside the gene matches. The germline CDR1 and CDR2 sequences are DFQATT and SNEGSKA (reference sequence). The CDR3 is 16 residues long. CDR3 DNA: TGCAGTGCTAGGGGTTTGGCGGGACTAAGCACAGATACGCAGTATTTT. It encodes CSARGLAGLSTDTQYF.

This chain joins TRBV7-8 and TRBJ2-5, with TRBD1 matching over 7 bases. Germline V gene sequence: CDR1 SGHVS, CDR2 FQNEAQ. This CDR3 has 12 amino acids. V lost 8 bases, J lost 5 bases, and 5 bases stayed unmatched. CDR3 nucleotide sequence: TGTGCCAGCGTGACAGGGAGCGAGACCCAGTACTTC. It translates to CASVTGSETQYF.

This chain joins TRBV10-3 and TRBJ2-3; no definite D call. With 2 bases removed from V and 2 bases from J, the gap between germline ends came to 5 bases. Germline V lookup: CDR1 ENHRY, CDR2 SYGVKD. This CDR3 has 13 residues. The CDR3 protein is CAISEGDTDTQYF. For the CDR3, the DNA is TGTGCCATCAGTGAGGGCGACACAGATACGCAGTATTTT.